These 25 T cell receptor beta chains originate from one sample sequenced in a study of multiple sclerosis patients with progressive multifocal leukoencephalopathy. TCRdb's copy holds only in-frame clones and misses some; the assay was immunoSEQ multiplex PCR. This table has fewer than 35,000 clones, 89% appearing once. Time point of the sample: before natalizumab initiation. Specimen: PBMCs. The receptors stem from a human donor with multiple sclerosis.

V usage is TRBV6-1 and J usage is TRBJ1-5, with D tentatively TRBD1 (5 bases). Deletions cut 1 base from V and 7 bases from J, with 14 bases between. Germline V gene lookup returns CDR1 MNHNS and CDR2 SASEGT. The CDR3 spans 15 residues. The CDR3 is CASSEEIGGGQPQHF. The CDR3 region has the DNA TGTGCCAGCAGTGAAGAGATCGGGGGGGGACAGCCCCAGCATTTT.

CDR3 sequence reads: CASSEYTEAFF. CDR3 DNA: TGTGCCAGCAGTGAATACACTGAAGCTTTCTTT. V gene TRBV6-5 combines with J gene TRBJ1-1; D gene ambiguous. V lost 5 bases and J 3 bases, leaving 4 bases between the germline ends. CDR3 size: 11 residues. The germline V gene encodes CDR1 MNHEY and CDR2 SVGAGI.

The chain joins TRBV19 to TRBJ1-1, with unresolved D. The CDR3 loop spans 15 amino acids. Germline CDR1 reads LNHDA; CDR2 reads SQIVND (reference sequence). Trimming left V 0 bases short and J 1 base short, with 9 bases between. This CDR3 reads CASSIDRGANTEAFF. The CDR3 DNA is TGTGCCAGTAGTATAGATCGGGGAGCGAACACTGAAGCTTTCTTT.

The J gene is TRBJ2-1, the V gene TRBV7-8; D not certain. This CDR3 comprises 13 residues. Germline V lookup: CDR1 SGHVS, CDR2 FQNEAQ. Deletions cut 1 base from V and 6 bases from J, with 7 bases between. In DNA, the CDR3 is TGTGCCAGCAGCTTAGACTACCCCAATGAGCAGTTCTTC. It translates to CASSLDYPNEQFF.

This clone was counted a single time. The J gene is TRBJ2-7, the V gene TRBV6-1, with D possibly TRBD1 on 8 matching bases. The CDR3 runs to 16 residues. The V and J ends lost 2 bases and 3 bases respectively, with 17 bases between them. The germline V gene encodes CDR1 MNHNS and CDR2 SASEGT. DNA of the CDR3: TGTGCCAGCAGTGAACCGGGGGGAGACAGGGGCTACGAGCAGTACTTC. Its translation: CASSEPGGDRGYEQYF.

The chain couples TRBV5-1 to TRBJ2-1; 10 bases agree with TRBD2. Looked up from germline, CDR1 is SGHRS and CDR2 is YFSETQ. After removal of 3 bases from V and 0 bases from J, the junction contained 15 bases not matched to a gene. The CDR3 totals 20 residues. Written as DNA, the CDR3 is TGCGCCAGCAGCTCCCGGACTAGCGGAGGGGGTTCAAGCTCCTACAATGAGCAGTTCTTC. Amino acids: CASSSRTSGGGSSSYNEQFF.

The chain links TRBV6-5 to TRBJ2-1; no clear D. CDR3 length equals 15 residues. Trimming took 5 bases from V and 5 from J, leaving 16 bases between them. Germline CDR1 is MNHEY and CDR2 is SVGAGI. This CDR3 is CASSPLLPQHNEQFF. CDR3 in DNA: TGTGCCAGCAGTCCGCTATTGCCCCAGCACAATGAGCAGTTCTTC.

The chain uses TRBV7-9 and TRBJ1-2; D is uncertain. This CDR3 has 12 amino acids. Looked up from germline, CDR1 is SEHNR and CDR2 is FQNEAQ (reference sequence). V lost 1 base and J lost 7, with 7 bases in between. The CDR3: CASSLVEGGYTF. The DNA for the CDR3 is TGTGCCAGCAGCTTAGTGGAGGGTGGCTACACCTTC.

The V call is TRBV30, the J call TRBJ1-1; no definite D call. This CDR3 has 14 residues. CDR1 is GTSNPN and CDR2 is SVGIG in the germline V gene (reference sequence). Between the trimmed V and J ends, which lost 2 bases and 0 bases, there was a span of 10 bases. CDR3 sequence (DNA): TGTGCCTGGAGTTTGGACGGCTTGAACACTGAAGCTTTCTTT. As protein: CAWSLDGLNTEAFF.

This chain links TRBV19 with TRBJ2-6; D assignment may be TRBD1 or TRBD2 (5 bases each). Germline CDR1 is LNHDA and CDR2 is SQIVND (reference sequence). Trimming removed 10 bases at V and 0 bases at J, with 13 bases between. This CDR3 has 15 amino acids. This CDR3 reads CATRGRGSGANVLTF. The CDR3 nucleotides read TGTGCCACCCGGGGACGGGGCTCTGGGGCCAACGTCCTGACTTTC.

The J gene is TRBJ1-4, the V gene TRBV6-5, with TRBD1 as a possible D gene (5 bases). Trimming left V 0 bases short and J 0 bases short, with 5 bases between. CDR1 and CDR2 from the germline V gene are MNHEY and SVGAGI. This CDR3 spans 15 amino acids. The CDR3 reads CASSYSGATNEKLFF. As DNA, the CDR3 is TGTGCCAGCAGTTACTCAGGGGCAACTAATGAAAAACTGTTTTTT.

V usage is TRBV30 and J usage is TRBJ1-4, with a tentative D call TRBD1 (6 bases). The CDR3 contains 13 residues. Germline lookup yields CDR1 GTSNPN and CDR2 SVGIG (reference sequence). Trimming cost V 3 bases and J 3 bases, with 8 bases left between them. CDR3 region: CAWRQGPNEKLFF. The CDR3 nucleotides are TGTGCCTGGAGACAGGGCCCTAATGAAAAACTGTTTTTT.

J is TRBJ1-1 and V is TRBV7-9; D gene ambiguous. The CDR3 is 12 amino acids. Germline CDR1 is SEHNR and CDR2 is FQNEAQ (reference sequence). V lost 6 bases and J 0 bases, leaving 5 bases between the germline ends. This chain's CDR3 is CASRYMNTEAFF. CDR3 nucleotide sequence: TGTGCCAGCAGATACATGAACACTGAAGCTTTCTTT.

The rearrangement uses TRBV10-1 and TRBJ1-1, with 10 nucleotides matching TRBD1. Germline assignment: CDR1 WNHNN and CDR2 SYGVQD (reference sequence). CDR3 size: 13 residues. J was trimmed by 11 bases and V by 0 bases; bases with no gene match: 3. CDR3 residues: CASSESGTGEAFF. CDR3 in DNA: TGCGCCAGCAGTGAGTCCGGGACAGGGGAGGCTTTCTTT.

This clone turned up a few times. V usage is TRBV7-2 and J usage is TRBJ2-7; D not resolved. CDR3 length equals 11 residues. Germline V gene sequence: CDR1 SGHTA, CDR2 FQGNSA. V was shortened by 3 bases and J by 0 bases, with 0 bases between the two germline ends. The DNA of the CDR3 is TGTGCCAGCAGCTTCTCCTACGAGCAGTACTTC. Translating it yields CASSFSYEQYF.

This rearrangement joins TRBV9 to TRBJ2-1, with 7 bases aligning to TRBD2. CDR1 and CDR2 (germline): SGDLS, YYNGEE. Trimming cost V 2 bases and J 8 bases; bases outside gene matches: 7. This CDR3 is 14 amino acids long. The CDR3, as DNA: TGTGCCAGCAGCGTGGCTAGCGGAAGCGATGAGCAGTTCTTC. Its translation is CASSVASGSDEQFF.

The CDR3 sequence is CATSRDKGEGRTQYF. CDR3 DNA sequence: TGTGCCACCAGCAGAGATAAGGGGGAGGGTAGGACCCAGTACTTC. V is TRBV15 and J is TRBJ2-5, with D perhaps matching TRBD2 (7 bases). V was pared by 0 bases and J by 7 bases, with 15 bases between. The germline CDR1 and CDR2 sequences are LNHNV and YYDKDF (reference sequence). The CDR3 length is 15 residues.

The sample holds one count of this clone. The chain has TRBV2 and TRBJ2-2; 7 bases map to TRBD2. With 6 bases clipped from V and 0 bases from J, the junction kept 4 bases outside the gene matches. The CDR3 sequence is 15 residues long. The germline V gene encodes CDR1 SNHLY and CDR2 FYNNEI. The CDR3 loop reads CASRPTSPNTGELFF. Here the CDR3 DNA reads TGTGCCAGCAGGCCGACTAGCCCGAACACCGGGGAGCTGTTTTTT.

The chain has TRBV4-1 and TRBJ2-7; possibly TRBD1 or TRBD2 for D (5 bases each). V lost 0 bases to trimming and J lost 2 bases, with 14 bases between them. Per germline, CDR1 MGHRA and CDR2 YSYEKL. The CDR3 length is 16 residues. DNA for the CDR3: TGCGCCAGCAGCCAAGAAAGAGGTGGGGGTACCTACGAGCAGTACTTC. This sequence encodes CASSQERGGGTYEQYF.

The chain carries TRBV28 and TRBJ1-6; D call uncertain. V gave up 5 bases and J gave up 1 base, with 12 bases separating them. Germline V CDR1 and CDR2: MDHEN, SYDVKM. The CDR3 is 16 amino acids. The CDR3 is CASSLTLGSYNSPLHF. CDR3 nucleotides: TGTGCCAGCAGTCTGACTTTAGGTTCCTATAATTCACCCCTCCACTTT.

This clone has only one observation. The CDR3 sequence is CASRDTHYEQYF. Here the CDR3 DNA reads TGTGCCAGTCGGGACACCCACTACGAGCAGTACTTC. The chain has TRBV19 and TRBJ2-7, with a possible D match to TRBD1 (6 bases). The CDR3 is 12 amino acids. CDR1 is LNHDA and CDR2 is SQIVND in the germline V gene (reference sequence). V lost 8 bases to trimming and J lost 3 bases, with 11 bases between them.

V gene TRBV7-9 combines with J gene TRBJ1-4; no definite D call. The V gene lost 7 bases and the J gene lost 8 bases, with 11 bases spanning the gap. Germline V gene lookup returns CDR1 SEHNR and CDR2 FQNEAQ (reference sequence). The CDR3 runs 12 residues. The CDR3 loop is CASTVSGEKLFF. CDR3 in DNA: TGTGCCAGCACCGTAAGCGGGGAAAAACTGTTTTTT.

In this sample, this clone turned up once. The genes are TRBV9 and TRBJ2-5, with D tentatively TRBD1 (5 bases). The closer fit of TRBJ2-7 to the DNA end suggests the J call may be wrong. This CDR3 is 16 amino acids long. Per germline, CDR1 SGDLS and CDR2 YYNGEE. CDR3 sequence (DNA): TGTGCCAGCAGCGTAGCGGCAGGGTCGGCGTCTTACGAGCAGTACTTC. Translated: CASSVAAGSASYEQYF.

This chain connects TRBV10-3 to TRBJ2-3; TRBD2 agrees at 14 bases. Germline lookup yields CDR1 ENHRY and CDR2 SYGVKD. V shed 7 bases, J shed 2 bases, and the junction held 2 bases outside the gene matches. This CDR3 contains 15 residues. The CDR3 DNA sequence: TGTGCCATCAAGGGACTAGCGGGAGTCACAGATACGCAGTATTTT. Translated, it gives CAIKGLAGVTDTQYF.

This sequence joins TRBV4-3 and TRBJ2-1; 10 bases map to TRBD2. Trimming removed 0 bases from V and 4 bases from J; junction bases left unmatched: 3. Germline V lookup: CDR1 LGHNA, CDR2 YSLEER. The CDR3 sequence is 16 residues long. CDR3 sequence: CASSQEIAGGYNEQFF. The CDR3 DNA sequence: TGCGCCAGCAGCCAAGAAATAGCGGGAGGTTACAATGAGCAGTTCTTC.